The present TCR beta chain was sequenced within a study of blood T cell repertoires in COVID-19. Study in general: COVID-19 samples, acute and convalescent, were from the United States, Italy and Spain. PBMCs, B-cell-depleted T cells, or T cells were the source of the cDNA or gDNA that made up the material.

The CDR3 spans 17 residues. Germline CDR1 LGHDT, CDR2 YNNKEL (reference sequence). V shed 0 bases, J shed 9 bases, and the junction held 11 bases outside the gene matches. How the authors handled the data: Reference gene primer amplification in the assay estimated nucleated cell counts. The table came from immunoSEQ multiplex PCR; TCRdb's copy has only in-frame clones and leaves some out. The V and J calls and clone size were taken over from that table, and D and trimming were inferred from the DNA. The sample yields some 110,000 clones, around three quarters seen once. The source is a man aged 70-80 years with acute or convalescent COVID-19. The specimen was peripheral blood. J is TRBJ2-1 and V is TRBV3-1 (or the pseudogene TRBV3-2); 10 bases align to TRBD2. CDR3 residues: CASSQEWLAGESSEQFF. CDR3 nucleotides: TGTGCCAGCAGCCAAGAATGGCTAGCGGGAGAGTCTAGTGAGCAGTTCTTC.